This T cell receptor (beta chain) came from a study of cytomegalovirus exposure and HLA in healthy donors. Whole-study findings and limits: A list of 164 TCR beta chains associated with cytomegalovirus was given.

Trimming took off 0 bases at V and 0 bases at J, with 7 bases between the two ends. The CDR3 consists of 15 residues. In germline, CDR1 is SGHDT, CDR2 YYEEEE. A remark on this clone: The antigen remains unidentified.

This table comes from immunoSEQ multiplex PCR, and its TCRdb copy is limited to in-frame clones, with some not included. Of more than 250,000 clones listed, roughly 89% are singletons. Sequencing was carried out using PBMCs. V usage is TRBV5-6 and J usage is TRBJ1-5; D uncertain. The sequence came from a woman aged 18-30 years in good health and CMV-seronegative. CDR3 loop: CASSLGLYSNQPQHF. DNA for the CDR3: TGTGCCAGCAGCTTGGGACTTTATAGCAATCAGCCCCAGCATTTT.